This is a list of T cell receptor beta chains from one sample in a study of identical twins. TCRdb reprocessed the 5' RACE reads with MiXCR, giving one entry per CDR3 protein. The repertoire includes some 1,700,000 distinct CDR3 sequences, about 32% of them detected once, and roughly 0.3% sits in the top ten. The specimen sequenced was cord blood. The receptor source for this set is a newborn girl in good health. Both conserved end residues are part of each CDR3. D genes are given only for firm matches. The size entry is marked missing in some rows and otherwise reads once, few, many or a size class.

CDR3nt | CDR3aa | j_gene | d_gene | v_gene | abundance
TGTGCCAGCAGCTTGCTCACCGGCGGACAGCCCCAGCATTTT | CASSLLTGGQPQHF | TRBJ1-5 | - | TRBV5-5 | -
TGTGCCATCAGAACAGGGGTTAATTCACCCCTCCACTTT | CAIRTGVNSPLHF | TRBJ1-6 | TRBD1 | TRBV10-3 | few
TGTGCTAGTGGTCTCAGGACAGGGAAGAGAGGGGGAGGCTACACCTTC | CASGLRTGKRGGGYTF | TRBJ1-2 | TRBD1 | TRBV12-5 | few
TGTGCCGGCAGTTTAGCGCCCGTTTGGGGCTCCTACAATGAGCAGTTCTTC | CAGSLAPVWGSYNEQFF | TRBJ2-1 | - | TRBV28 | -
TGCAGCGTTGTACATATCACAGATACGCAGTATTTT | CSVVHITDTQYF | TRBJ2-3 | - | TRBV29-1 | many
TGTGCCAGCAGCCTACAGGGGAAAGGCTATGGCTACACCTTC | CASSLQGKGYGYTF | TRBJ1-2 | TRBD1 | TRBV7-8 | -
TGCAGTGCTAGAGTACGACGGGATGTCACAGATACGCAGTATTTT | CSARVRRDVTDTQYF | TRBJ2-3 | - | TRBV20-1 | few
TGCGCCAGCAGCTTGGAAGGGACTCGAACCTACAATGAGCAGTTCTTC | CASSLEGTRTYNEQFF | TRBJ2-1 | - | TRBV5-1 | -
TGCAGCGTTGGTGGCAGATTGAACACTGAAGCTTTCTTT | CSVGGRLNTEAFF | TRBJ1-1 | - | TRBV29-1 | many
TGTGCCATCACCCCCGGGACAGGGAACACTGAAGCTTTCTTT | CAITPGTGNTEAFF | TRBJ1-1 | TRBD1 | TRBV10-3 | few
TGTGCCGCTACAGGGTACGGGGATGAGCAGTTCTTC | CAATGYGDEQFF | TRBJ2-1 | - | TRBV24-1 | few
TGCAGTGTCCGAGGACTAGCGGGGTACAATGAGCAGTTCTTC | CSVRGLAGYNEQFF | TRBJ2-1 | TRBD2 | TRBV20-1 | -
TGCGCCAGCAGGACAAACTTTTACACAGATACGCAGTATTTT | CASRTNFYTDTQYF | TRBJ2-3 | - | TRBV5-1 | -
TGTGCCATCAGGGAATTCGGCTCCGACACAGATACGCAGTATTTT | CAIREFGSDTDTQYF | TRBJ2-3 | - | TRBV10-3 | -
TGCGCCAGCAGCTTGACGATGGTACTTCAAGAGACCCAGTACTTC | CASSLTMVLQETQYF | TRBJ2-5 | - | TRBV5-1 | -
TGTGCCAGCAGCTTAAGATGGTCCGGGGAGCTGTTTTTT | CASSLRWSGELFF | TRBJ2-2 | - | TRBV11-2 | -
TGCAGTGCTAGAGTTGGGGGGGCCCAAGAGACCCAGTACTTC | CSARVGGAQETQYF | TRBJ2-5 | - | TRBV20-1 | -
TGTGCCAGCAGCTTATTGGGACAGAGTAACTATGGCTACACCTTC | CASSLLGQSNYGYTF | TRBJ1-2 | TRBD1 | TRBV7-2 | -
TGCAGCGTCTACATAGGTCTTAGCGGGAACACCGGGGAGCTGTTTTTT | CSVYIGLSGNTGELFF | TRBJ2-2 | - | TRBV29-1 | -
TGTGCCAGCAGCAAAGCGGGCTATGGCTACACCTTC | CASSKAGYGYTF | TRBJ1-2 | - | TRBV21-1 | many
TGCAGTGCTTCATATCGGGCAGGGCGCTACAATGAGCAGTTCTTC | CSASYRAGRYNEQFF | TRBJ2-1 | - | TRBV20-1 | -
TGTGCCAGCAGCCAAGATTGGGGGACAGGGGGCTACGAGCAGTACTTC | CASSQDWGTGGYEQYF | TRBJ2-7 | TRBD1 | TRBV3-1 | -
TGTGCCAGCAGTTCCCGCAGGGTAGATTCACCCCTCCACTTT | CASSSRRVDSPLHF | TRBJ1-6 | - | TRBV6-6 | -